This T cell receptor beta chain was sequenced during a study of T cells in Graves' hyperthyroidism and ophthalmopathy. Study-wide background: Before treatment of any kind, peripheral blood was taken at initial diagnosis.

This clonotype has a count of ten or more. Its antigen is as yet unknown. Study-level points and caveats: The blood repertoire included most of the expanded thyroid clonotypes above 0.001.

TCR beta CDR3 region amplification was performed from RNA transcripts. First-round RT-PCR of the TCR CDR3 relied on the HTBI primer set. TCRdb fed the multiplex PCR reads into MiXCR, producing one record per CDR3 protein. The sample includes around 600,000 distinct CDR3 sequences, roughly 15% of them seen just once. Reasons for excluding patients were uncontrolled infection, other autoimmune disease, pregnancy or lactation. Out of over 7.5 ml of fresh peripheral blood came the PBMCs. The specimen was blood. This clonotype was sampled from a woman aged 40-49 years with Graves' ophthalmopathy.

Here the CDR3 DNA reads TGTGCCAGCAGTTGGGGCCGGACAGATACGCAGTATTTT. It specifies CASSWGRTDTQYF. The chain links TRBV6-2 or TRBV6-3 to TRBJ2-3, with D perhaps TRBD1 (5 bases). Trimming took off 4 bases at V and 3 bases at J, with 8 bases between the two ends. Germline CDR1 reads MNHEY; CDR2 reads SVGEGT. The CDR3 totals 13 residues.